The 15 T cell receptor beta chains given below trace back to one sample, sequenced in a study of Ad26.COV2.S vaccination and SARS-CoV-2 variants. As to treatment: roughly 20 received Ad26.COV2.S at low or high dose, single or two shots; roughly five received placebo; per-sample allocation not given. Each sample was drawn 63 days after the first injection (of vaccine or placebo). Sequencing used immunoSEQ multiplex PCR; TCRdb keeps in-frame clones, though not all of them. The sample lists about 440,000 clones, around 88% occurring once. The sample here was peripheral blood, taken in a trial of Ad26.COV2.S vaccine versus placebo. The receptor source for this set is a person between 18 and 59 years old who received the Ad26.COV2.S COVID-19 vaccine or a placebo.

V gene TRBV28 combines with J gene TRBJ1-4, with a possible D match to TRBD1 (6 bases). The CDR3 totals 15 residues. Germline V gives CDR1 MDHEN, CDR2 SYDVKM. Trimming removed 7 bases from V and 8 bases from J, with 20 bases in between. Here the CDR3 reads CASIAQEGGREKLFF. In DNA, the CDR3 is TGTGCCAGCATCGCGCAGGAGGGGGGTAGGGAAAAACTGTTTTTT.

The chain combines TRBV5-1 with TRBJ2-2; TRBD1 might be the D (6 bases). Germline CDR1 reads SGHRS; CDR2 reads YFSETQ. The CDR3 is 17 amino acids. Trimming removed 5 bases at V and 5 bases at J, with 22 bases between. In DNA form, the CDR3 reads TGCGCCAGCAGTTCTACCACCAACAGGGTTGGTACCGGGGAGCTGTTTTTT. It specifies CASSSTTNRVGTGELFF.

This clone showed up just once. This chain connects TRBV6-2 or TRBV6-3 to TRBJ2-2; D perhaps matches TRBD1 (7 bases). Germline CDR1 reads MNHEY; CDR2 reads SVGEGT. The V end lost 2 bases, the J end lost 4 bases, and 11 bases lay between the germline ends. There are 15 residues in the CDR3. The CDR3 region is CASSYRQGGTGELFF. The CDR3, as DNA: TGTGCCAGCAGTTACCGGCAGGGGGGCACCGGGGAGCTGTTTTTT.

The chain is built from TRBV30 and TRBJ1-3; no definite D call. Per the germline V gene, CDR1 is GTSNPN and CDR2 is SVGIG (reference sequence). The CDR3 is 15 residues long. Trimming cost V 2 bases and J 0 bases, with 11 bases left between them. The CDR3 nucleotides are TGTGCCTGGAGTCCCCAGGCGATCTCTGGAAACACCATATATTTT. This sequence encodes CAWSPQAISGNTIYF.

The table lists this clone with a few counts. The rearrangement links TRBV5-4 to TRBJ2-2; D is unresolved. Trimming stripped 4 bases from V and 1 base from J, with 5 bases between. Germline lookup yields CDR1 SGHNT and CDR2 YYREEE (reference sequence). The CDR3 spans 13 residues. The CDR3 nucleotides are TGTGCCAGCAGCGGTCGGAACACCGGGGAGCTGTTTTTT. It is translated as CASSGRNTGELFF.

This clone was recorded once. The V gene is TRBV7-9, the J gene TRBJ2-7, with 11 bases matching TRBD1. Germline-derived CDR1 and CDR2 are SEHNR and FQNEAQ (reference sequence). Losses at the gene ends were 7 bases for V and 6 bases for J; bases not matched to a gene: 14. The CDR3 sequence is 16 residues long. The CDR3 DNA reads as TGTGCCAGCACCCCAGGGACAGGGGGACGAACCGGCGAGCAGTACTTC. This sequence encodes CASTPGTGGRTGEQYF.

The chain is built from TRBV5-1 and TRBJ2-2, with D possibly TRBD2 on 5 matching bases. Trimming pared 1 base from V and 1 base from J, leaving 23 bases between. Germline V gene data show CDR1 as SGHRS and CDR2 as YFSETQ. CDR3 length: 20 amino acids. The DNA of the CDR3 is TGCGCCAGCAGCTTGTACCCCTCCGGGGAGCAGGCCCTGAACACCGGGGAGCTGTTTTTT. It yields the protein CASSLYPSGEQALNTGELFF.

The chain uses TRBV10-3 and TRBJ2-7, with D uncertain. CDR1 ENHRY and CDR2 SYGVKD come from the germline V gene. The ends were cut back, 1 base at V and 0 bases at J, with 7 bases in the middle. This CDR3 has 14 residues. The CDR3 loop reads CAISELPLSYEQYF. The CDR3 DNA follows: TGTGCCATCAGTGAGTTGCCTCTCTCCTACGAGCAGTACTTC.

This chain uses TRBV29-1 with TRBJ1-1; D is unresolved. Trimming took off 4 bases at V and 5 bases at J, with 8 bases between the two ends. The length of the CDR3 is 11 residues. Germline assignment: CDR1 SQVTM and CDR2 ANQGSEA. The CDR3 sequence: CSVVSGTEAFF. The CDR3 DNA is TGCAGCGTTGTATCGGGGACTGAAGCTTTCTTT.

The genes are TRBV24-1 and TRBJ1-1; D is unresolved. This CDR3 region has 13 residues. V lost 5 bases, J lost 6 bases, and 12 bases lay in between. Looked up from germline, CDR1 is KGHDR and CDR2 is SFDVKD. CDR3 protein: CATSGAGRAEAFF. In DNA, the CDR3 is TGTGCCACCAGTGGTGCGGGGAGGGCTGAAGCTTTCTTT.

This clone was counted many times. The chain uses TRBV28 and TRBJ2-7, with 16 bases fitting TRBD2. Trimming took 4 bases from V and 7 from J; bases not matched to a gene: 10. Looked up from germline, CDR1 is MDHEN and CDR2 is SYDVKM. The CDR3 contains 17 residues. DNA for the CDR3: TGTGCCAGCAGTTCCTGGGGACTAGCGGGAGGGCCGGGGGAGCAGTACTTC. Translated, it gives CASSSWGLAGGPGEQYF.

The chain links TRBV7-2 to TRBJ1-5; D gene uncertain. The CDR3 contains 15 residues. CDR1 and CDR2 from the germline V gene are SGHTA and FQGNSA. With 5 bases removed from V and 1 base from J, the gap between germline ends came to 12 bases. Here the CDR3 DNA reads TGTGCCAGCAGCCTCGACGGACTAAGCAATCAGCCCCAGCATTTT. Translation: CASSLDGLSNQPQHF.

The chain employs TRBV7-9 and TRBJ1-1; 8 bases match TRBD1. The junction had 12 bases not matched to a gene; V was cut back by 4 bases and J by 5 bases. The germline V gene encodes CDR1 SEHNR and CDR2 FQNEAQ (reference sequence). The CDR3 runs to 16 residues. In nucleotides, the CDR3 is TGTGCCAGCAGCTCTAGGACAGGGCGGGGTGTGACTGAAGCTTTCTTT. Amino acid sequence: CASSSRTGRGVTEAFF.

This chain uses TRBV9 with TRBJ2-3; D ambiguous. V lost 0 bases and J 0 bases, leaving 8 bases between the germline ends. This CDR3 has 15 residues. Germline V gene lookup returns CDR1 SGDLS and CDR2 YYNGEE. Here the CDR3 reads CASSVAPASTDTQYF. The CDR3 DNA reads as TGTGCCAGCAGCGTAGCTCCGGCTAGCACAGATACGCAGTATTTT.

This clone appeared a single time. CDR3 nucleotide sequence: TGTGCCAGCAGCGGACCGGACAGTTACACCGGGGAGCTGTTTTTT. This translates into CASSGPDSYTGELFF. V is TRBV5-6 and J is TRBJ2-2, with TRBD1 as a possible D gene (6 bases). Germline CDR1 SGHDT, CDR2 YYEEEE. V lost 4 bases, J lost 3 bases, and 13 bases lay in between. The CDR3 spans 15 residues.